This TCR beta chain emerged from a study of blood T cell repertoires in COVID-19. V trimming: 4 bases; J trimming: 2 bases; junction bases outside the gene matches: 2. CDR3 length: 13 amino acids. TCRdb keeps only in-frame clones here, not all; method: immunoSEQ multiplex PCR. This table has 120,000 to 150,000 clones, approximately 81% appearing once. Sample: PBMCs or T cells enriched from blood (not recorded which). This receptor was identified in a man aged 40-50 years with acute COVID-19. The genes are TRBV12-3 or TRBV12-4 and TRBJ2-7; 7 positions agree with TRBD1. CDR3 sequence: CASSSTGPYEQYF. CDR3 bases: TGTGCCAGCAGTTCGACAGGGCCCTACGAGCAGTACTTC.